This is a list of T cell receptor beta chains from one sample in a study of T cell responses to AZD1222 COVID-19 vaccine. Assay used: immunoSEQ multiplex PCR; TCRdb lists only in-frame clones, some missing. The sample lists fewer than 200,000 clones, more than 90% occurring once. The sample consisted of peripheral blood, taken on day 0 of AZD1222 vaccination. The receptors were gathered from an adult in good health. Both conserved end residues are part of each CDR3. A D gene is named only where the DNA matches it firmly. The size field is filled for only some rows; it gives once, few, many or a size class.

J gene: TRBJ1-3; clone size: .; V gene: TRBV3-1/TRBV3-2; D gene: .; CDR3 protein: CASSPLRKTYGNTIYF
J gene: TRBJ1-3; clone size: .; V gene: TRBV15; D gene: .; CDR3 protein: CATSRDSMGSGNTIYF
J gene: TRBJ2-2; clone size: .; V gene: TRBV7-9; D gene: .; CDR3 protein: CASSFLGEGVTGELFF
J gene: TRBJ2-1; clone size: .; V gene: TRBV9; D gene: .; CDR3 protein: CASSPHARGSYNEQFF
J gene: TRBJ2-3; clone size: .; V gene: TRBV7-2; D gene: TRBD2; CDR3 protein: CASSSPTSPDTQYF
J gene: TRBJ1-1; clone size: .; V gene: TRBV19; D gene: TRBD1; CDR3 protein: CASSLQGRDTEAFF
J gene: TRBJ2-2; clone size: .; V gene: TRBV5-1; D gene: .; CDR3 protein: CASRPPGTANTGELFF
J gene: TRBJ2-5; clone size: once; V gene: TRBV11-2; D gene: .; CDR3 protein: CASSLNRAKTQYF
J gene: TRBJ2-7; clone size: .; V gene: TRBV6-1; D gene: TRBD2; CDR3 protein: CASSDAAGVEQYF
J gene: TRBJ1-2; clone size: .; V gene: TRBV18; D gene: .; CDR3 protein: CASSPRNIYGYTF
J gene: TRBJ2-7; clone size: .; V gene: TRBV5-4; D gene: .; CDR3 protein: CASSHRDNSYEQYF
J gene: TRBJ2-3; clone size: .; V gene: TRBV6-2/TRBV6-3; D gene: .; CDR3 protein: CASSTIVPTDTQYF
J gene: TRBJ2-7; clone size: .; V gene: TRBV29-1; D gene: .; CDR3 protein: CSVTWTDGPYEQYF
J gene: TRBJ1-5; clone size: .; V gene: TRBV12-5; D gene: .; CDR3 protein: CASGLAGYSNQPQHF
J gene: TRBJ1-6; clone size: .; V gene: TRBV5-1; D gene: .; CDR3 protein: CASSLGGGGSPLHF
J gene: TRBJ2-1; clone size: .; V gene: TRBV10-3; D gene: .; CDR3 protein: CAISESRQGNEQFF
J gene: TRBJ1-2; clone size: .; V gene: TRBV4-2; D gene: .; CDR3 protein: CASSQLRGGYTF
J gene: TRBJ1-5; clone size: .; V gene: TRBV6-1; D gene: .; CDR3 protein: CASSEVVGPQPQHF
J gene: TRBJ1-1; clone size: .; V gene: TRBV11-2; D gene: .; CDR3 protein: CASSDRWVNTEAFF
J gene: TRBJ1-1; clone size: .; V gene: TRBV29-1; D gene: .; CDR3 protein: CSAHRAPGNTEAFF
J gene: TRBJ1-1; clone size: .; V gene: TRBV5-1; D gene: .; CDR3 protein: CASSLSRAMNTEAFF
J gene: TRBJ1-1; clone size: few; V gene: TRBV6-1; D gene: .; CDR3 protein: CASSELGGHGNTEAFF
J gene: TRBJ1-2; clone size: .; V gene: TRBV11-2; D gene: TRBD1; CDR3 protein: CASSFDRVGYTF
J gene: TRBJ2-5; clone size: .; V gene: TRBV7-2; D gene: .; CDR3 protein: CASTLAETQYF
J gene: TRBJ1-2; clone size: .; V gene: TRBV6-5; D gene: .; CDR3 protein: CASRREGGYGYTF
J gene: TRBJ2-5; clone size: .; V gene: TRBV7-9; D gene: TRBD2; CDR3 protein: CASSPFSGGLQETQYF
J gene: TRBJ2-7; clone size: .; V gene: TRBV6-6; D gene: .; CDR3 protein: CASSYSAGSSYEQYF
J gene: TRBJ1-5; clone size: once; V gene: TRBV7-9; D gene: .; CDR3 protein: CASSHWTAGRGNQPQHF
J gene: TRBJ1-3; clone size: .; V gene: TRBV28; D gene: TRBD1; CDR3 protein: CASSFSSNTQGAGGNTIYF
J gene: TRBJ2-3; clone size: .; V gene: TRBV5-4; D gene: .; CDR3 protein: CASSLGGRIGTDTQYF
J gene: TRBJ1-4; clone size: .; V gene: TRBV7-9; D gene: .; CDR3 protein: CASSLVGVVEKLFF
J gene: TRBJ2-5; clone size: once; V gene: TRBV5-1; D gene: TRBD2; CDR3 protein: CASSPGTSEETQYF
J gene: TRBJ2-5; clone size: .; V gene: TRBV25-1; D gene: TRBD2; CDR3 protein: CASSEYRTSGETQYF
J gene: TRBJ2-2; clone size: .; V gene: TRBV29-1; D gene: .; CDR3 protein: CSGGDTGELFF
J gene: TRBJ2-2; clone size: .; V gene: TRBV24-1; D gene: TRBD1; CDR3 protein: CATSGTGTGTTGELFF
J gene: TRBJ2-7; clone size: .; V gene: TRBV15; D gene: TRBD2; CDR3 protein: CATSRRYGLAEVEQYF
J gene: TRBJ2-2; clone size: once; V gene: TRBV5-5; D gene: TRBD2; CDR3 protein: CASSYPPGLAGGPDTGELFF
J gene: TRBJ1-5; clone size: .; V gene: TRBV7-2; D gene: .; CDR3 protein: CASSLGGGFSNQPQHF
J gene: TRBJ1-6; clone size: .; V gene: TRBV27; D gene: .; CDR3 protein: CASSLRLGVNSPLHF
J gene: TRBJ1-3; clone size: .; V gene: TRBV19; D gene: .; CDR3 protein: CASRARGSGNTIYF
J gene: TRBJ1-2; clone size: .; V gene: TRBV6-5; D gene: .; CDR3 protein: CASSWGGGAPGYTF
J gene: TRBJ1-1; clone size: .; V gene: TRBV19; D gene: .; CDR3 protein: CASRTRQEHTEAFF
J gene: TRBJ2-7; clone size: few; V gene: TRBV27; D gene: .; CDR3 protein: CASSFGRTYEQYF
J gene: TRBJ2-1; clone size: .; V gene: TRBV30; D gene: .; CDR3 protein: CAWSVRAYEQFF
J gene: TRBJ1-4; clone size: .; V gene: TRBV5-6; D gene: .; CDR3 protein: CASSLVFNEKLFF